One T cell receptor beta chain is described in this entry. Its antigen is undetermined. Primers for the PCR totalled 60 Vbeta and 13 Jbeta. TCRdb's copy holds only in-frame clones and misses some; the assay was immunoSEQ multiplex PCR. The sample lists about 130,000 clones; around 72% were seen once. The CDR3 is made up of 11 amino acids. The germline CDR1 and CDR2 sequences are DFQATT and SNEGSKA (reference sequence). This specimen belongs to a study of cytomegalovirus exposure and HLA in healthy donors. The study's findings and limits: Among immune exposure information, only CMV serostatus was available.

The sequence was obtained from a man aged 25-45 years in good health and CMV-seronegative. Specimen: PBMCs. This chain connects TRBV20-1 to TRBJ2-5, with D maybe TRBD1 (6 bases). Gene TRBJ2-7 matches the end of the DNA better, so the J call may be wrong. The CDR3 DNA reads TGCAGTGCTAAGGGGGAGTACGAGCAGTACTTC. This sequence encodes CSAKGEYEQYF.